The text below deals with one TCR beta chain. V gave up 6 bases and J gave up 3 bases; unmatched junction bases: 11. CDR1 is MGHRA and CDR2 is YSYEKL in the germline V gene. There are 15 residues in the CDR3. This sample stems from a study of shared clonotypes between healthy human individuals. Clones were sequenced by immunoSEQ multiplex PCR, and TCRdb holds only the in-frame ones, with some missing. The repertoire holds more than 400,000 clones, with 78% as singletons. Sequencing was performed on PBMCs. This TCR came from a woman aged 40 to 55 in good health. Some clones in this sample may be carry-over from other donors' samples. This rearrangement joins TRBV4-1 to TRBJ2-7; TRBD2 agrees at 7 bases. The CDR3 DNA reads TGCGCCAGCAGGGTAGTCCTAGCGGCACACTACGAGCAGTACTTC. It specifies CASRVVLAAHYEQYF.